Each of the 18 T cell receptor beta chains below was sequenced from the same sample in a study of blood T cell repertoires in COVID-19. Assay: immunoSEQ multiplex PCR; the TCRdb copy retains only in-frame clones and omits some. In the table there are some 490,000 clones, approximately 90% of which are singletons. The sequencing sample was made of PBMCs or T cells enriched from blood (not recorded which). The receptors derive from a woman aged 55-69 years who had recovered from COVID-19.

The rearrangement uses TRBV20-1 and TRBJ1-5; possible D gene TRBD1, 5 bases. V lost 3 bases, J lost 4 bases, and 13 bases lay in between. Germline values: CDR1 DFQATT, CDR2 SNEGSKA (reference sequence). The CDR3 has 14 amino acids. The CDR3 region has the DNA TGCAGTGCTAGTGGAACCTCAGGGAATCAGCCCCAGCATTTT. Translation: CSASGTSGNQPQHF.

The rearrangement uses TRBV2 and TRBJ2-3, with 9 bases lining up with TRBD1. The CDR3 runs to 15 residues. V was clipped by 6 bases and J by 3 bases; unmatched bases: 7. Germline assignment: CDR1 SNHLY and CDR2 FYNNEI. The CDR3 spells CASRGTGSLTDTQYF. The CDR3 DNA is TGTGCCAGCAGGGGGACAGGGAGTTTAACAGATACGCAGTATTTT.

DNA for the CDR3: TGTGCCAGCAGCTTCAGATCAGGGGGCGTATGGGATGAGCAGTTCTTC. It specifies CASSFRSGGVWDEQFF. V usage is TRBV7-9 and J usage is TRBJ2-1, with TRBD1 matching over 8 bases. Germline CDR1 and CDR2: SEHNR and FQNEAQ (reference sequence). The V gene end was trimmed by 3 bases and the J gene end by 8 bases; junction bases not matched to a gene: 12. CDR3 size: 16 residues. The variable domain in full, with the rest retrieved from reference TRBV7-9 and TRBJ2-1, is DTGVSQNPRHKITKRGQNVTFRCDPISEHNRLYWYRQTLGQGPEFLTYFQNEAQLEKSRLLSDRFSAERPKGSFSTLEIQRTEQGDSAMYLCASSFRSGGVWDEQFFGPGTRLTVL.

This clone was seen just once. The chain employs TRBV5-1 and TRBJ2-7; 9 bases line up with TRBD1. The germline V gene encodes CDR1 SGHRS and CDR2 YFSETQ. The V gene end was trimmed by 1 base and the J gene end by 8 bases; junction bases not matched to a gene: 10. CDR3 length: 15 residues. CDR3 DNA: TGCGCCAGCAGCTTGTTTATCCAGGGACAGGGCAAGCAGTACTTC. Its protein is CASSLFIQGQGKQYF.

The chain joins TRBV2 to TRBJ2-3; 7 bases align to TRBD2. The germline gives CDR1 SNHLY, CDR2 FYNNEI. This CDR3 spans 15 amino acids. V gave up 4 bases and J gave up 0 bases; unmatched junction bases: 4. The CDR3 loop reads CASSVGTTSTDTQYF. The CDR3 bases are TGTGCCAGCAGTGTGGGGACTACCAGCACAGATACGCAGTATTTT.

CDR3 DNA: TGTGCCAGCAGCCCCGGGACAGGGGGTTACTACGAGCAGTACTTC. This translates into CASSPGTGGYYEQYF. The V and J genes are TRBV7-9 and TRBJ2-7; 11 bases are a match to TRBD1. V lost 5 bases to trimming and J lost 3 bases; unmatched junction nucleotides: 6. The CDR3 consists of 15 residues. CDR1 and CDR2 from the germline V gene are SEHNR and FQNEAQ (reference sequence).

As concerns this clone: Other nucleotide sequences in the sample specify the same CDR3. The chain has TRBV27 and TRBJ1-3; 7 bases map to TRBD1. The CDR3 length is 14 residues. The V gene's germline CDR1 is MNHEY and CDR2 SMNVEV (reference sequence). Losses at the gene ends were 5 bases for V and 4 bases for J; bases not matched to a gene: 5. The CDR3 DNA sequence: TGTGCCAGCAGTCGAGGGGGCTCGGGAAACACCATATATTTT. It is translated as CASSRGGSGNTIYF.

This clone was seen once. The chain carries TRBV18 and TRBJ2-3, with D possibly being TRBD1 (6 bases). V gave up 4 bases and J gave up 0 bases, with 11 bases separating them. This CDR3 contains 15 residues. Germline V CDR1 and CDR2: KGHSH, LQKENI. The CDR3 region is CASSRDRSSTDTQYF. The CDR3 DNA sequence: TGTGCCAGCTCACGAGACAGGTCTAGCACAGATACGCAGTATTTT.

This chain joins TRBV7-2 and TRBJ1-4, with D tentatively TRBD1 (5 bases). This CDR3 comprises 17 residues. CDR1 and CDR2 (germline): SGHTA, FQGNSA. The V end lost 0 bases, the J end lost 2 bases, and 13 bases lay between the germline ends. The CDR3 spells CASSLARGRGTNEKLFF. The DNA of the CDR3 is TGTGCCAGCAGCTTAGCACGGGGGAGGGGCACTAATGAAAAACTGTTTTTT.

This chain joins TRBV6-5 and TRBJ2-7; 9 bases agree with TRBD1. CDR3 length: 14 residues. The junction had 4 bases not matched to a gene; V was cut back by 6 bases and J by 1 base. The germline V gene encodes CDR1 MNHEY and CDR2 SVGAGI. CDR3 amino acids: CASRETGGSYEQYF. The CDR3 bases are TGTGCCAGCAGAGAGACAGGGGGGTCCTACGAGCAGTACTTC.

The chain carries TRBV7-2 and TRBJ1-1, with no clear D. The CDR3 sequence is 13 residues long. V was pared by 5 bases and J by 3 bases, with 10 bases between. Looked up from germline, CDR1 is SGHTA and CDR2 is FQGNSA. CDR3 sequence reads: CASSLGPYTEAFF. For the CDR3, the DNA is TGTGCCAGCAGCCTTGGGCCGTACACTGAAGCTTTCTTT.

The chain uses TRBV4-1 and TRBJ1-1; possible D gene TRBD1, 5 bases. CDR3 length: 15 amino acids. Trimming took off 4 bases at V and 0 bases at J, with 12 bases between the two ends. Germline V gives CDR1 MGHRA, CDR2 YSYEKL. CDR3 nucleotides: TGCGCCAGCAGCCCTTGGGGGGACTTGAACACTGAAGCTTTCTTT. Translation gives CASSPWGDLNTEAFF.

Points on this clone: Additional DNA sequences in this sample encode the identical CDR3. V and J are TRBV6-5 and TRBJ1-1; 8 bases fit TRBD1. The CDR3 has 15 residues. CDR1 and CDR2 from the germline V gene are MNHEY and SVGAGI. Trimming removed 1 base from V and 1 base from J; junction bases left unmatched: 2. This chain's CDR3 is CASSYLGQGNTEAFF. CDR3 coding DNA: TGTGCCAGCAGTTACTTAGGACAGGGGAACACTGAAGCTTTCTTT.

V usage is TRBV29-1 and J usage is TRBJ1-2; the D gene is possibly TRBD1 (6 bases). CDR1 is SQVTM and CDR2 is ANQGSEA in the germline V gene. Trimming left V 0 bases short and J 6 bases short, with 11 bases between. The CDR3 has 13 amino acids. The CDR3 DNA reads TGCAGCGTTGAAGAGCAGGGGCTGAATGGCTACACCTTC. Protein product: CSVEEQGLNGYTF.

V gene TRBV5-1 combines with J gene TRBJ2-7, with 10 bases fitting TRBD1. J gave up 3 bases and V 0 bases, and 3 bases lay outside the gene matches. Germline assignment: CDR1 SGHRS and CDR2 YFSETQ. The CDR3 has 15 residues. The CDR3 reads CASSLATGGFYEQYV. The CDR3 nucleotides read TGCGCCAGCAGCTTGGCGACAGGGGGCTTCTACGAGCAGTACGTC.

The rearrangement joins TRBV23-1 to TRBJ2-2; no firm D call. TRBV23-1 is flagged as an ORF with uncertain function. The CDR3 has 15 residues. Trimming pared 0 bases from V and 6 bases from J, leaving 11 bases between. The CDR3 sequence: CASSQSGQNPGELFF. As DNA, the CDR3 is TGCGCCAGCAGTCAATCTGGGCAGAATCCCGGGGAGCTGTTTTTT.

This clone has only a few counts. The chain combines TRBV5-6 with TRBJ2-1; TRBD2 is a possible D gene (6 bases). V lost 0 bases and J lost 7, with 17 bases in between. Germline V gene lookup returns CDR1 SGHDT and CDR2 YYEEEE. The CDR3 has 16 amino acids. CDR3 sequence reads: CASSLGRGGVWNEQFF. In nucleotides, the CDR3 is TGTGCCAGCAGCTTGGGGCGGGGCGGGGTTTGGAATGAGCAGTTCTTC.

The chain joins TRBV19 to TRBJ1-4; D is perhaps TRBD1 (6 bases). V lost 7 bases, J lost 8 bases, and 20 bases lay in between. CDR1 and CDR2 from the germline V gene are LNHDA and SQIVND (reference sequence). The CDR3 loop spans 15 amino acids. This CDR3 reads CASKGPGQPKEKLFF. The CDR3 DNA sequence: TGTGCCAGTAAAGGTCCAGGACAGCCAAAAGAAAAACTGTTTTTT.